The rows below give T cell receptor beta chains drawn from one sample of a study of neurological immune-mediated disorders. TCRdb ran MiXCR on the 5' RACE reads and lists one entry per CDR3 protein. The sample holds roughly 20,000 distinct CDR3 sequences; 17% are singletons and the top ten take roughly 7%. The specimen was CD8+ T cells from blood. All receptors come from a woman between 18 and 29 years old with multiple sclerosis. Each CDR3 is given with its conserved first and last residue. The order of the fields is CDR3 length, J gene, V gene, clone size, D gene, CDR3 protein, CDR3 DNA. A D gene is named only where the DNA matches it firmly. Some rows mark clone size as missing; the rest say once, few, many or name a class of expanded clone.

length: 13; J: TRBJ2-7; V: TRBV7-7; size: many; D: NA; CDR3: CASSLNLDDEQYF; DNA: TGTGCTAGCAGCTTAAATCTAGACGACGAGCAGTACTTC
length: 14; J: TRBJ2-2; V: TRBV5-1; size: many; D: NA; CDR3: CASSSVSVAGELFF; DNA: TGCGCCAGCAGCAGTGTATCGGTTGCCGGGGAGCTGTTTTTT
length: 12; J: TRBJ1-1; V: TRBV10-3; size: once; D: NA; CDR3: CAIRKGDTEAFF; DNA: TGTGCCATAAGGAAGGGTGACACTGAAGCTTTCTTT
length: 15; J: TRBJ2-5; V: TRBV5-1; size: many; D: NA; CDR3: CASSFSWGRAETQYF; DNA: TGCGCCAGCAGCTTTTCCTGGGGCAGAGCAGAGACCCAGTACTTC
length: 17; J: TRBJ1-2; V: TRBV4-3; size: many; D: NA; CDR3: CASSHDAPGTTNYGYTF; DNA: TGCGCCAGCAGCCATGACGCTCCCGGGACCACTAACTATGGCTACACCTTC
length: 15; J: TRBJ1-1; V: TRBV9; size: medium-sized; D: NA; CDR3: CASSPRTGEGTEAFF; DNA: TGTGCCAGCAGCCCCCGAACGGGAGAGGGCACTGAAGCTTTCTTT
length: 13; J: TRBJ2-7; V: TRBV20-1; size: NA; D: TRBD1; CDR3: CSARTGGNYEQYF; DNA: TGCAGTGCCAGGACAGGGGGCAACTACGAGCAGTACTTC
length: 15; J: TRBJ1-2; V: TRBV10-3; size: many; D: TRBD1; CDR3: CAISEGQGPNYGYTF; DNA: TGTGCCATCAGTGAGGGACAGGGGCCTAACTATGGCTACACCTTC
length: 14; J: TRBJ2-4; V: TRBV5-6; size: many; D: NA; CDR3: CASSLSGTENIQYF; DNA: TGTGCCAGCAGCTTGTCTGGAACCGAAAACATTCAGTACTTC
length: 16; J: TRBJ1-2; V: TRBV5-1; size: many; D: NA; CDR3: CASSLGGQEVSYGYTF; DNA: TGCGCCAGCAGCTTAGGAGGCCAGGAGGTGAGCTATGGCTACACCTTC
length: 16; J: TRBJ1-4; V: TRBV3-1; size: many; D: NA; CDR3: CASSPNTGRVNEKLFF; DNA: TGTGCCAGCAGCCCCAATACCGGGAGGGTGAACGAAAAACTGTTTTTT
length: 17; J: TRBJ2-4; V: TRBV21-1; size: many; D: NA; CDR3: CASSKKGRGEAKNIQYF; DNA: TGTGCCAGCAGCAAAAAGGGGCGGGGCGAAGCCAAAAACATTCAGTACTTC
length: 10; J: TRBJ1-2; V: TRBV20-1; size: many; D: NA; CDR3: CSADMNGYTF; DNA: TGCAGTGCTGACATGAATGGCTACACCTTC
length: 14; J: TRBJ1-2; V: TRBV21-1; size: many; D: NA; CDR3: CASSPKRGGAGYTF; DNA: TGTGCCAGCAGCCCAAAAAGGGGGGGAGCTGGCTACACCTTC
length: 14; J: TRBJ1-1; V: TRBV4-2; size: NA; D: NA; CDR3: CASSPTALNTEAFF; DNA: TGTGCCAGCAGCCCGACAGCTTTGAACACTGAAGCTTTCTTT